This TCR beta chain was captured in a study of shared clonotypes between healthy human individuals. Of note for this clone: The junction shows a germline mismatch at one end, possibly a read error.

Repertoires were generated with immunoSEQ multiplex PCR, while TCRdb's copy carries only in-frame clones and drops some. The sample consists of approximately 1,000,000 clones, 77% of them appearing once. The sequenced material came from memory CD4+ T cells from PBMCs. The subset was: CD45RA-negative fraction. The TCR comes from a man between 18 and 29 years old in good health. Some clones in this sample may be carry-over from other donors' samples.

CDR3 coding DNA: TGTGGCGGGGGAGGGGAAAATGGAAACACCATATATTTT. It specifies CGGGGENGNTIYF. The rearrangement links TRBV29-1 to TRBJ1-3, with D possibly matching TRBD1 (5 bases). Germline CDR1 reads SQVTM; CDR2 reads ANQGSEA. The CDR3 extends over 13 amino acids.